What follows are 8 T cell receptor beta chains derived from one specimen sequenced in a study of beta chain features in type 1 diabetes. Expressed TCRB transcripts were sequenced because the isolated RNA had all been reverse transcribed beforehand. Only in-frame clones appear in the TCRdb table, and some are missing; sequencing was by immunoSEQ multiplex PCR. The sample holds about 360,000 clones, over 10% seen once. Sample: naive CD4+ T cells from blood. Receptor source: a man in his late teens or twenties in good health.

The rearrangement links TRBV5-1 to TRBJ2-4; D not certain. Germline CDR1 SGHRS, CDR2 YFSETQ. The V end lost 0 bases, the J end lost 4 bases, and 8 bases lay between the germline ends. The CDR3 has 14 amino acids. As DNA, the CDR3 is TGCGCCAGCAGCTTGGAACCAGGAAAAAACATTCAGTACTTC. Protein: CASSLEPGKNIQYF.

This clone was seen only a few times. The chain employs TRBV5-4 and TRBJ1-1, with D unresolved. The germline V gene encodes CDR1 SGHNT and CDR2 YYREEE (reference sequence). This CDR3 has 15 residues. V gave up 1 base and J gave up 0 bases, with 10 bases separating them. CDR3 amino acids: CASSLLYSLNTEAFF. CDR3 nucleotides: TGTGCCAGCAGCTTGTTGTACAGCTTGAACACTGAAGCTTTCTTT.

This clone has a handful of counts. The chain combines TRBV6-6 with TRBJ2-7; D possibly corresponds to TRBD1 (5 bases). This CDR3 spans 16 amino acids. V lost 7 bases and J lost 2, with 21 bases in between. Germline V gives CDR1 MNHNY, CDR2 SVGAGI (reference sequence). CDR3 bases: TGTGCCAGCAATAATCTGGACATCATGACTGCCTACGAGCAGTACTTC. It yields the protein CASNNLDIMTAYEQYF.

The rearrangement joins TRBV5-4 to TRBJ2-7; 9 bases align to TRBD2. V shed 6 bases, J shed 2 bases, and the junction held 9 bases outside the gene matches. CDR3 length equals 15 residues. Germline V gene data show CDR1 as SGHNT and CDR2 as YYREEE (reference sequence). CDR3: CASTFKTSGPYEQYF. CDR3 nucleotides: TGTGCCAGCACCTTCAAGACTAGCGGACCCTACGAGCAGTACTTC. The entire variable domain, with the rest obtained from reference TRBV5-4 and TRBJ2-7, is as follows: ETGVTQSPTHLIKTRGQQVTLRCSSQSGHNTVSWYQQALGQGPQFIFQYYREEENGRGNFPPRFSGLQFPNYSSELNVNALELDDSALYLCASTFKTSGPYEQYFGPGTRLTVT.

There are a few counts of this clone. In DNA form, the CDR3 reads TGTGCCAGCAGCGTAGCCCCTAGCGGGAGCCACGGGGTGTCCTACGAGCAGTACTTC. The encoded protein is CASSVAPSGSHGVSYEQYF. The V gene is TRBV9, the J gene TRBJ2-7, with 10 positions matching TRBD2. The CDR3 contains 19 residues. The J segment lost 1 base and the V segment lost 0 bases, leaving 13 bases of the junction unmatched. Germline V gives CDR1 SGDLS, CDR2 YYNGEE. Together with reference TRBV9 and TRBJ2-7, the CDR3 gives the full variable domain: DSGVTQTPKHLITATGQRVTLRCSPRSGDLSVYWYQQSLDQGLQFLIQYYNGEERAKGNILERFSAQQFPDLHSELNLSSLELGDSALYFCASSVAPSGSHGVSYEQYFGPGTRLTVT.

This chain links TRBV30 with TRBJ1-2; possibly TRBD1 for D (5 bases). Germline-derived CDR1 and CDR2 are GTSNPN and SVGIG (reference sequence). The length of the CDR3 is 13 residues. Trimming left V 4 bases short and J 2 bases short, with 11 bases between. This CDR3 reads CAWNPTENYGYTF. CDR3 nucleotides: TGTGCCTGGAATCCGACAGAGAACTATGGCTACACCTTC.

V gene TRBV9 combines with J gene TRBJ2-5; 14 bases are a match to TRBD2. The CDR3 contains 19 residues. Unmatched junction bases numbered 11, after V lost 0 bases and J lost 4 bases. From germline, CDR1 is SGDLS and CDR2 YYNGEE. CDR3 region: CASSVALTSGGAAAETQYF. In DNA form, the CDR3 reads TGTGCCAGCAGCGTAGCGCTGACTAGCGGGGGGGCTGCAGCAGAGACCCAGTACTTC.

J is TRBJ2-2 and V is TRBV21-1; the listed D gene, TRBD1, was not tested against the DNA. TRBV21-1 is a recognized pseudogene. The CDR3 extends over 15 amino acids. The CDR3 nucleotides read TGTGCCAGCAGCAAAGCAAGGGGCGGCACCGGGGAGCTGTTTTTT. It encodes CASSKARGGTGELFF.